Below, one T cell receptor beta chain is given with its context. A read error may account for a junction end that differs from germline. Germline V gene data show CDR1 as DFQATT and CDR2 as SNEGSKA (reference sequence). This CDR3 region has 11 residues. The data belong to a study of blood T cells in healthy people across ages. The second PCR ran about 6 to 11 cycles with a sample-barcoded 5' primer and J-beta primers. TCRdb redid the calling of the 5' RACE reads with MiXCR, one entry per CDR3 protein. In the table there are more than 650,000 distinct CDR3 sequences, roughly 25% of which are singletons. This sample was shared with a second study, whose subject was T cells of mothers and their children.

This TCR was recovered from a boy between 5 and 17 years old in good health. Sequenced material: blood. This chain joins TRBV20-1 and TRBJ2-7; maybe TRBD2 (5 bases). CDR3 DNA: TGCAGTGTTCACCGAGGACCGGAGCGGTTCTTC. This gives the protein CSVHRGPERFF.